Listed below are T cell receptor beta chains from one sample, sequenced in a study of blood T cell repertoires in COVID-19. Produced via immunoSEQ multiplex PCR; TCRdb's table is partial and in-frame only. Found here are about 10,000 clones, roughly 85% of them singletons; the top ten hold 6.5% to 9%. Material: peripheral blood. All receptors come from a human donor in a cohort sampled during active COVID-19. The CDR3 runs from the conserved cysteine through the conserved F or W. Fields, in order: CDR3 DNA, CDR3 protein, J gene, CDR3 length, V gene, clone size, D gene. A D gene is named only where the DNA matches it firmly. Some rows have no size entry. The others give once, few or many, or a class for an expanded clone.

TGTGCCAGCAGCCAAGTCGGGTGGGATGAGCAGTTCTTC	CASSQVGWDEQFF	TRBJ2-1	13	TRBV4-2	NA	NA
TGTGCCAGTACTTCGATGGCGACAGGGATGGGCTACGGCTACACCTTC	CASTSMATGMGYGYTF	TRBJ1-2	16	TRBV19	once	TRBD1
TGTGCCACCAGTGATACGGGACTAGGGAACCACTACGAGCAGTACTTC	CATSDTGLGNHYEQYF	TRBJ2-7	16	TRBV24-1	once	TRBD2
TGTGCCAGCAGCCTGGGGACAGAACTACGGTACGAGCAGTACTTC	CASSLGTELRYEQYF	TRBJ2-7	15	TRBV27	large	TRBD1
TGTGCCAGCTCACAAACCTCGGCAGGGGGCGCGGCTTTCTTT	CASSQTSAGGAAFF	TRBJ1-1	14	TRBV18	NA	TRBD1
TGCGCCAGCAGCTTGGCCCCGACTAGTCCCTACGAGCAGTACTTC	CASSLAPTSPYEQYF	TRBJ2-7	15	TRBV5-1	once	NA
TGTGCCAGCAGCGGGACTGGGGCGGGAGTGACCTACGAGCAGTACTTC	CASSGTGAGVTYEQYF	TRBJ2-7	16	TRBV13	NA	TRBD2
TGTGCCAGTAGTATGAGAGGGGGCTACACCTTC	CASSMRGGYTF	TRBJ1-2	11	TRBV19	NA	NA
TGCGCCAGCAGCTCGGGACAGGGGGTGGATACGCAGTATTTT	CASSSGQGVDTQYF	TRBJ2-3	14	TRBV5-1	NA	TRBD1
TGCGCCAGCAGCTTAGGACAGCCCCAAGAGACCCAGTACTTC	CASSLGQPQETQYF	TRBJ2-5	14	TRBV5-1	NA	NA
TGTGCCAGCAGCGCGACTAGCGGCCTCTCCTACAATGAGCAGTTCTTC	CASSATSGLSYNEQFF	TRBJ2-1	16	TRBV5-6	NA	TRBD2
TGTGCCAGCAGCCCTTGGACAGGGGGGACAACTAATGAAAAACTGTTTTTT	CASSPWTGGTTNEKLFF	TRBJ1-4	17	TRBV7-9	NA	TRBD1
TGTGCCAGCAGTTACAACCCCAGGGGGGGGGAGCTGTTTTTT	CASSYNPRGGELFF	TRBJ2-2	14	TRBV6-5	NA	TRBD1
TGTGCCAGCAGTGCCCGGAGGGACAGGGGGTCCGATGGCTACACCTTC	CASSARRDRGSDGYTF	TRBJ1-2	16	TRBV2	NA	TRBD1
TGTGCCACCGGACAGGAGAACACCGGGGAGCTGTTTTTT	CATGQENTGELFF	TRBJ2-2	13	TRBV10-3	NA	TRBD1
TGTGCCGTCGCGGGAGGCGTCGGCAATGAGCAGTTCTTC	CAVAGGVGNEQFF	TRBJ2-1	13	TRBV7-9	NA	TRBD2
TGCGCCAGCAGCCAAGATAGGGCGGGAGGGACCAAAAACATTCAGTACTTC	CASSQDRAGGTKNIQYF	TRBJ2-4	17	TRBV4-3	NA	TRBD2
TGTGCCAGCAGTTTTTTTCCAGGTGGCTACACCTTC	CASSFFPGGYTF	TRBJ1-2	12	TRBV12-3/TRBV12-4	NA	NA
TGTGCCAGTAGTATCCTACAGGGGGCCCTCGCATATGGCTACACCTTC	CASSILQGALAYGYTF	TRBJ1-2	16	TRBV19	NA	TRBD1
TGTGCCAGTAGACGCCAGGGGCGCCGGACAGATACGCAGTATTTT	CASRRQGRRTDTQYF	TRBJ2-3	15	TRBV19	NA	NA
TGCGCCAGCAGCCCTTTGCCAGGGCGGGGGAATGAGCAGTTCTTC	CASSPLPGRGNEQFF	TRBJ2-1	15	TRBV5-1	NA	TRBD2
TGTGCCAGCAGCCAAGGGCGGGCAGTCAGCCCCACAGATACGCAGTATTTT	CASSQGRAVSPTDTQYF	TRBJ2-3	17	TRBV4-2	NA	NA